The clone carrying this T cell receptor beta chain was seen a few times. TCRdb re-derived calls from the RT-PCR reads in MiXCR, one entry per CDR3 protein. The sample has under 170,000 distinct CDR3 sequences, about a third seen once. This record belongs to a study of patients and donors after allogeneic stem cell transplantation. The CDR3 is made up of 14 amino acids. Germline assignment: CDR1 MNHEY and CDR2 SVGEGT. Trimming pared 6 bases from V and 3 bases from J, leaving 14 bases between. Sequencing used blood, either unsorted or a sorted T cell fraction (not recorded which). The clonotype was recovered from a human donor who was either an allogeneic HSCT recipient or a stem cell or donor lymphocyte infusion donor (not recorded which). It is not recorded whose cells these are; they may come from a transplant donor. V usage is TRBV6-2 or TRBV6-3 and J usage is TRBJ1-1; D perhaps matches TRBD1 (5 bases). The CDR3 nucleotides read TGTGCCAGCAGCGCCGCCCAGGGCTACACTGAAGCTTTCTTT. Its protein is CASSAAQGYTEAFF.